Presented here are 27 T cell receptor beta chains from one specimen sequenced in a study of blood T cell repertoires in COVID-19. Produced via immunoSEQ multiplex PCR; TCRdb's table is partial and in-frame only. Altogether about 220,000 clones are present, approximately 81% being singletons, with the ten largest covering over 2.5%. The source material was peripheral blood. The receptors stem from a man aged 45-65 years who had recovered from COVID-19.

The chain carries TRBV28 and TRBJ1-1; D remains unclear. Germline V gives CDR1 MDHEN, CDR2 SYDVKM. The CDR3 has 14 residues. V was pared by 5 bases and J by 6 bases, with 16 bases between. CDR3 nucleotide sequence: TGTGCCAGCAGTCTCGGTCTTGCCGGGGCTGAAGCTTTCTTT. Residues: CASSLGLAGAEAFF.

There are a few counts of this clone. The gene calls are TRBV9 and TRBJ1-1; 7 nucleotides line up with TRBD1. Looked up from germline, CDR1 is SGDLS and CDR2 is YYNGEE. Trimming removed 3 bases from V and 5 bases from J; junction bases left unmatched: 7. This CDR3 spans 14 amino acids. CDR3 bases: TGTGCCAGCAGCGCCATGACAGGGAGAACTGAAGCTTTCTTT. Protein: CASSAMTGRTEAFF.

CDR3 coding DNA: TGTGCCAGCAGCTTGGGCGGAATCCTCACAGATACGCAGTATTTT. Protein: CASSLGGILTDTQYF. The V gene is TRBV5-4, the J gene TRBJ2-3; D call uncertain. V was pared by 0 bases and J by 2 bases, with 10 bases between. The CDR3 has 15 amino acids. Germline V CDR1 and CDR2: SGHNT, YYREEE (reference sequence).

This clone was recorded a few times. The CDR3 loop reads CASSAGGFNQPQHF. As DNA, the CDR3 is TGTGCCAGCAGCGCCGGCGGGTTCAATCAGCCCCAGCATTTT. V usage is TRBV7-6 and J usage is TRBJ1-5; D gene unclear. Trimming pared 5 bases from V and 3 bases from J, leaving 11 bases between. Germline CDR1 and CDR2: SGHVS and FNYEAQ. CDR3 length: 14 residues.

This clone was counted between two and nine times. The V call is TRBV10-2, the J call TRBJ2-2; the D gene is possibly TRBD2 (6 bases). Germline values: CDR1 WSHSY, CDR2 SAAADI. The CDR3 consists of 15 residues. Deletions cut 6 bases from V and 4 bases from J, with 15 bases between. The CDR3 DNA follows: TGCGCCAGCAGGGTTTCTGCGGGGAGCACCGGGGAGCTGTTTTTT. It specifies CASRVSAGSTGELFF.

The chain carries TRBV4-1 and TRBJ2-7; the match to TRBD2 covers 8 bases. Germline V lookup: CDR1 MGHRA, CDR2 YSYEKL. There are 14 residues in the CDR3. V dropped 3 bases and J dropped 2; count of bases not matched to a gene: 3. The chain's CDR3 is CASSHSGGAYEQYF. CDR3 sequence (DNA): TGCGCCAGCAGCCATTCCGGGGGGGCCTACGAGCAGTACTTC.

This clone has only one observation. The genes are TRBV10-3 and TRBJ1-2, with D possibly being TRBD1 (5 bases). This CDR3 is 14 amino acids long. V lost 5 bases, J lost 3 bases, and 13 bases lay in between. In germline, CDR1 is ENHRY, CDR2 SYGVKD. The CDR3 bases are TGTGCCATCAGTCCAGCCGGGGGATACTATGGCTACACCTTC. This gives the protein CAISPAGGYYGYTF.

The V and J genes are TRBV9 and TRBJ2-3, with no clear D. The CDR3 is 16 residues long. V was pared by 2 bases and J by 1 base, with 14 bases between. Germline V lookup: CDR1 SGDLS, CDR2 YYNGEE. The CDR3 spells CASSVSGGTGTDTQYF. For the CDR3, the DNA is TGTGCCAGCAGCGTGTCTGGCGGTACTGGCACAGATACGCAGTATTTT.

This clone was counted once. The chain recombines TRBV9 with TRBJ2-2, with 11 bases lining up with TRBD2. CDR1 SGDLS and CDR2 YYNGEE come from the germline V gene. The CDR3 is made up of 16 amino acids. Trimming cost V 1 base and J 4 bases; bases outside gene matches: 3. Here the CDR3 reads CASSVPGLAGTGELFF. The CDR3 coding sequence is TGTGCCAGCAGCGTACCAGGACTAGCGGGCACCGGGGAGCTGTTTTTT.

The chain recombines TRBV7-2 with TRBJ2-7; 8 bases match TRBD1. Germline CDR1 SGHTA, CDR2 FQGNSA. V lost 0 bases, J lost 4 bases, and 5 bases stayed unmatched. The CDR3 has 15 residues. Written as DNA, the CDR3 is TGTGCCAGCAGCTTAGCGCACCAGGGGGCTTACGAGCAGTACTTC. It specifies CASSLAHQGAYEQYF.

The chain joins TRBV6-5 to TRBJ2-7; 9 nucleotides align to TRBD2. V trimming: 7 bases; J trimming: 8 bases; junction bases outside the gene matches: 9. Per germline, CDR1 MNHEY and CDR2 SVGAGI. This CDR3 is built from 13 residues. CDR3 protein: CASIPAGGGKQYF. Here the CDR3 DNA reads TGTGCCAGCATTCCAGCGGGAGGAGGAAAGCAGTACTTC.

The gene calls are TRBV6-5 and TRBJ2-1, with D perhaps matching TRBD2 (5 bases). The CDR3 runs 15 residues. Germline V lookup: CDR1 MNHEY, CDR2 SVGAGI. The germline V and J ends were trimmed by 6 bases and 2 bases, with 14 bases remaining between them. The CDR3 bases are TGTGCCAGCAGCCCCCTTGGCGGGCCCTACAATGAGCAGTTCTTC. Residues: CASSPLGGPYNEQFF.

This clone was counted between two and nine times. This chain connects TRBV6-5 to TRBJ1-6, with 8 bases lining up with TRBD1. The CDR3 covers 15 residues. Germline-derived CDR1 and CDR2 are MNHEY and SVGAGI. J lost 8 bases, V lost 6 bases, and 9 bases had no gene match. The CDR3 is CASSGPTGVHSPLHF. The CDR3, as DNA: TGTGCCAGCAGCGGACCGACAGGGGTTCATTCACCCCTCCACTTT.

The rearrangement joins TRBV5-1 to TRBJ1-1, with D possibly being TRBD1 (6 bases). Germline V CDR1 and CDR2: SGHRS, YFSETQ. The CDR3 has 14 residues. Trimming shortened V by 3 bases and J by 5 bases, and 14 bases separated the two germline ends. CDR3 amino acids: CASSWDGGQTEAFF. CDR3 coding DNA: TGCGCCAGCAGCTGGGACGGGGGGCAAACTGAAGCTTTCTTT.

This clone was counted at least ten times. The chain uses TRBV2 and TRBJ2-7, with D maybe TRBD2 (5 bases). This CDR3 spans 14 amino acids. Deletions cut 1 base from V and 6 bases from J, with 13 bases between. CDR1 is SNHLY and CDR2 is FYNNEI in the germline V gene. The CDR3 is CASSEESTSSEQYF. The CDR3 nucleotides are TGTGCCAGCAGTGAAGAAAGTACTAGTAGCGAGCAGTACTTC.

This clone was observed once. The V call is TRBV27, the J call TRBJ2-7; weak D call: TRBD2 (7 bases). Germline V gene sequence: CDR1 MNHEY, CDR2 SMNVEV (reference sequence). The V end was cut by 6 bases, the J end by 6 bases, with 12 bases between. This CDR3 contains 12 residues. The CDR3 nucleotides read TGTGCCAGCAGGTTTAGGGGGGGCGAGCAGTACTTC. As protein: CASRFRGGEQYF.

This clone was recorded once. The CDR3 DNA follows: TGTGCCAGCAGCGTCCTAGCGGGAGGTTACAATGAGCAGTTCTTC. It specifies CASSVLAGGYNEQFF. The chain is built from TRBV9 and TRBJ2-1; 11 nucleotides agree with TRBD2. The V and J ends lost 2 bases and 4 bases, in that order; junction bases with no gene match: 2. The germline CDR1 and CDR2 sequences are SGDLS and YYNGEE. This CDR3 comprises 15 residues.

This clone was seen just once. The genes are TRBV5-8 and TRBJ2-7, with D possibly being TRBD1 (6 bases). The V and J ends lost 7 bases and 0 bases respectively, with 14 bases between them. The CDR3 has 14 residues. The germline gives CDR1 SGHTS, CDR2 YDEGEE. The CDR3 here is CASRARGSSYEQYF. In DNA, the CDR3 is TGTGCCAGCCGAGCCAGGGGAAGCTCCTACGAGCAGTACTTC.

The chain couples TRBV27 to TRBJ2-7, with 10 bases that match TRBD1. V lost 3 bases to trimming and J lost 2 bases; unmatched junction nucleotides: 7. CDR3 length equals 16 residues. From germline, CDR1 is MNHEY and CDR2 SMNVEV (reference sequence). For the CDR3, the DNA is TGTGCCAGCAGTTTGGGACAGGGGCCAATACCCTACGAGCAGTACTTC. It encodes CASSLGQGPIPYEQYF.

This chain uses TRBV6-5 with TRBJ2-3; D may be TRBD2 (6 bases). V was pared by 4 bases and J by 4 bases, with 15 bases between. The germline CDR1 and CDR2 sequences are MNHEY and SVGAGI. The CDR3 runs to 15 residues. The CDR3 sequence: CASSSGVGTADTQYF. DNA for the CDR3: TGTGCCAGCAGTTCGGGGGTGGGGACTGCAGATACGCAGTATTTT.

This clone was picked up one time. This chain links TRBV7-6 with TRBJ2-1; D gene ambiguous. Trimming cost V 3 bases and J 2 bases, with 17 bases left between them. Germline V CDR1 and CDR2: SGHVS, FNYEAQ. The CDR3 runs 17 residues. DNA of the CDR3: TGTGCCAGCAGCTTTCTGCCTCTAGAGTACCCCTACAATGAGCAGTTCTTC. This encodes CASSFLPLEYPYNEQFF.

The CDR3 region has the DNA TGTGCCAGCTCCCGTTCTCGGAGCGGTTCCTACAATGAGCAGTTCTTC. Translation: CASSRSRSGSYNEQFF. The V gene is TRBV18, the J gene TRBJ2-1; weak D call: TRBD2 (5 bases). CDR1 is KGHSH, CDR2 LQKENI, per germline. This CDR3 is 16 amino acids long. Trimming left V 6 bases short and J 1 base short, with 16 bases between. The full variable domain, in which reference TRBV18 and TRBJ2-1 provide the parts outside the CDR3, is NAGVMQNPRHLVRRRGQEARLRCSPMKGHSHVYWYRQLPEEGLKFMVYLQKENIIDESGMPKERFSAEFPKEGPSILRIQQVVRGDSAAYFCASSRSRSGSYNEQFFGPGTRLTVL.

The chain carries TRBV5-1 and TRBJ2-1; D gene unclear. CDR3 size: 14 residues. From germline, CDR1 is SGHRS and CDR2 YFSETQ. Trimming shortened V by 3 bases and J by 7 bases, and 14 bases separated the two germline ends. The CDR3 is CASSSTGGWNEQFF. The CDR3 DNA reads TGCGCCAGCAGCTCAACGGGTGGTTGGAATGAGCAGTTCTTC.

The rearrangement joins TRBV7-9 to TRBJ2-2; no clear D gene. Germline CDR1 and CDR2: SEHNR and FQNEAQ (reference sequence). V dropped 2 bases and J dropped 8 bases, with 6 bases sitting between them. The CDR3 is made up of 12 amino acids. CDR3 coding DNA: TGTGCCAGCAGCTTAAACTGGGGGGAGCTGTTTTTT. Translation gives CASSLNWGELFF.

The chain has TRBV30 and TRBJ2-4; D remains ambiguous. Germline V lookup: CDR1 GTSNPN, CDR2 SVGIG (reference sequence). V lost 3 bases, J lost 7 bases, and 13 bases lay in between. The CDR3 is 13 residues long. CDR3 bases: TGTGCCTGGAGCCCCCCTCCGGGTAACATTCAGTACTTC. Its protein is CAWSPPPGNIQYF.

The rearrangement uses TRBV7-4 and TRBJ1-3; possibly TRBD1 for D (6 bases). V lost 2 bases, J lost 0 bases, and 11 bases lay in between. CDR1 and CDR2 from the germline V gene are SGHVT and SQSDAQ. This CDR3 is 16 amino acids long. The chain's CDR3 is CASSLRQVSSGNTIYF. For the CDR3, the DNA is TGTGCCAGCAGCTTAAGACAGGTGAGCTCTGGAAACACCATATATTTT.

This chain joins TRBV9 and TRBJ2-1, with no clear D. Germline assignment: CDR1 SGDLS and CDR2 YYNGEE. There are 15 residues in the CDR3. The V end lost 0 bases, the J end lost 2 bases, and 9 bases lay between the germline ends. The CDR3 loop reads CASSVGYGAYNEQFF. The CDR3 DNA reads as TGTGCCAGCAGCGTAGGGTACGGAGCCTACAATGAGCAGTTCTTC.